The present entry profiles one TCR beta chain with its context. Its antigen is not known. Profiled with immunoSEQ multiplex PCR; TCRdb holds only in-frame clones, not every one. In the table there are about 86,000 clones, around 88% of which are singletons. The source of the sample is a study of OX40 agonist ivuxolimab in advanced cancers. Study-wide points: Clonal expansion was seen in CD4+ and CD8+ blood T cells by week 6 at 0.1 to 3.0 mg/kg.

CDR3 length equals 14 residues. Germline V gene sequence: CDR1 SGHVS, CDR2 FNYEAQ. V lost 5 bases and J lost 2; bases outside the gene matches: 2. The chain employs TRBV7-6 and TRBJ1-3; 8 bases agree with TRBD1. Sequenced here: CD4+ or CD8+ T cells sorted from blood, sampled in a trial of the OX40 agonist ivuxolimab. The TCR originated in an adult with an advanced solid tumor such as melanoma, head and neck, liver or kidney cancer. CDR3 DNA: TGTGCCAGCAGCGAACAGGGGGCTGGAAACACCATATATTTT. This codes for CASSEQGAGNTIYF.